Below, 22 T cell receptor beta chains from the same sample are listed, as sequenced in a study of breast tumors, draining lymph nodes, adjacent tissues. Breast cancer patients provided tissue from their axillary draining lymph nodes. TCRdb re-analysed the multiplex PCR reads in MiXCR, keeping a single row per CDR3 protein. In the table there are about 180,000 distinct CDR3 sequences, around a third of which are singletons. Source material: axillary lymph node tissue. These receptors were taken from a female donor with breast cancer. Some clones in this sample may be carry-over from other donors' samples.

This rearrangement joins TRBV11-3 to TRBJ1-4; TRBD1 might be the D (5 bases). The germline V gene encodes CDR1 SGHNT and CDR2 YENEEA. The length of the CDR3 is 16 residues. V was pared by 5 bases and J by 2 bases, with 15 bases between. The CDR3 DNA is TGTGCCAGCAGCGTCGGGACTAGCGGGACTAATGAAAAACTGTTTTTT. It encodes CASSVGTSGTNEKLFF.

This clonotype was detected ten times or more. V gene TRBV12-3 or TRBV12-4 combines with J gene TRBJ2-5, with no clear D. The CDR3 has 15 amino acids. The germline V and J ends were trimmed by 3 bases and 4 bases, with 15 bases remaining between them. The CDR3: CASSFPPPHPETQYF. CDR3 sequence (DNA): TGTGCCAGCAGTTTCCCCCCCCCGCATCCAGAGACCCAGTACTTC.

A note on this clonotype: This may be a read error: a much more frequent sequence differs by one nucleotide. Likely a read error: the CDR3 ends without its conserved phenylalanine or tryptophan. This sequence joins TRBV20-1 and TRBJ1-1, with D unclear. CDR3 length: 11 residues. Germline CDR1 is DFQATT and CDR2 is SNEGSKA (reference sequence). Trimming pared 0 bases from V and 7 bases from J, leaving 6 bases between. The CDR3 DNA sequence: TGCAGTGCTAGAGATGTACTTGAAGCTTTCTTG. The encoded protein is CSARDVLEAFL.

A remark on this clonotype: One end of the junction fails to match germline, which may point to a read error. This sequence joins TRBV24-1 and TRBJ2-3; 10 nucleotides match TRBD2. This CDR3 has 15 residues. Germline loops: CDR1 KGHDR, CDR2 SFDVKD. The DNA of the CDR3 is TGTGCCACCAGTGATCTTCTTCTAGCGGGGGATAAGCAGTATTTT. This sequence encodes CATSDLLLAGDKQYF.

The sample holds many counts of this clonotype. The V gene is TRBV29-1, the J gene TRBJ2-1; D unresolved. V was pared by 2 bases and J by 10 bases, with 9 bases between. CDR1 SQVTM and CDR2 ANQGSEA come from the germline V gene. The CDR3 runs 11 residues. The CDR3 DNA is TGCAGCGTTGAATCCGGTCCCGAGCAGTTCTTC. It specifies CSVESGPEQFF.

This CDR3 is CASSLGGTGRNQPQHF. The CDR3, as DNA: TGTGCCAGCAGCCTTGGAGGGACAGGTCGCAATCAGCCCCAGCATTTT. The V gene is TRBV28, the J gene TRBJ1-5; the match to TRBD1 covers 8 bases. Germline values: CDR1 MDHEN, CDR2 SYDVKM. Trimming cost V 6 bases and J 2 bases; bases outside gene matches: 9. CDR3 length equals 16 residues.

This clonotype was seen a handful of times. The J gene is TRBJ1-1, the V gene TRBV29-1; D gene ambiguous. Germline CDR1 reads SQVTM; CDR2 reads ANQGSEA. The CDR3 consists of 13 residues. The V end was cut by 7 bases, the J end by 0 bases, with 12 bases between. The CDR3 sequence is CSAPGSVNTEAFF. Written as DNA, the CDR3 is TGCAGCGCGCCTGGGTCGGTGAACACTGAAGCTTTCTTT.

In its sample, this clonotype was seen a few times. A much larger clone lies one base from this, so it may be a read error. The chain links TRBV12-3 or TRBV12-4 to TRBJ1-2; D is perhaps TRBD1 (5 bases). The CDR3 covers 12 residues. V was pared by 3 bases and J by 7 bases, with 9 bases between. This chain's CDR3 is CASSFTGGGYTF. Written as DNA, the CDR3 is TGTGCCAGCAGTTTCACAGGAGGTGGCTACACCTTC.

With respect to this clonotype: The junction and the germline gene differ at one end; a read error may be behind it. This sequence joins TRBV7-8 and TRBJ1-6; no clear D gene. Germline lookup yields CDR1 SGHVS and CDR2 FQNEAQ. The CDR3 is 15 residues long. The CDR3 DNA is TGTGCCAGCAGCTTAGGGCAGGCTTGTAATACACCCCTCCACTTT. It yields the protein CASSLGQACNTPLHF. The whole variable domain, filled in from reference TRBV7-8 and TRBJ1-6, reads GAGVSQSPRYKVAKRGQDVALRCDPISGHVSLFWYQQALGQGPEFLTYFQNEAQLDKSGLPSDRFFAERPEGSVSTLKIQRTQQEDSAVYLCASSLGQACNTPLHFGNGTRLTVT.

About this clonotype itself: A read error may explain this, as a much larger clone is one base away. The gene calls are TRBV20-1 and TRBJ2-7; TRBD2 agrees at 7 bases. J gave up 6 bases and V 6 bases, and 14 bases lay outside the gene matches. This CDR3 has 14 amino acids. Germline loops: CDR1 DFQATT, CDR2 SNEGSKA (reference sequence). DNA of the CDR3: TGCAGTGCCCCCCCTAGCGGACGCCGCTCCGAGCAGTACTTC. It translates to CSAPPSGRRSEQYF.

This clonotype was seen ten or more times. The genes are TRBV19 and TRBJ1-6; perhaps TRBD1 as D (6 bases). The CDR3 extends over 18 amino acids. Germline V gives CDR1 LNHDA, CDR2 SQIVND (reference sequence). The ends were cut back, 5 bases at V and 3 bases at J, with 20 bases in the middle. This CDR3 reads CASSPLGGPRIYNSPLHF. The CDR3 region has the DNA TGTGCCAGTAGTCCCCTCGGGGGCCCTAGGATCTATAATTCACCCCTCCACTTT. The full variable domain, completed using reference TRBV19 and TRBJ1-6, is DGGITQSPKYLFRKEGQNVTLSCEQNLNHDAMYWYRQDPGQGLRLIYYSQIVNDFQKGDIAEGYSVSREKKESFPLTVTSAQKNPTAFYLCASSPLGGPRIYNSPLHFGNGTRLTVT.

Ten or more counts support this clonotype. The V gene is TRBV2, the J gene TRBJ1-6; weak D call: TRBD1 (6 bases). Between the trimmed V and J ends, which lost 1 base and 9 bases, there was a span of 10 bases. Germline CDR1 is SNHLY and CDR2 is FYNNEI. CDR3 size: 14 residues. CDR3 nucleotides: TGTGCCAGCAGTGAAGACAGGGTTGCTTCACCCCTCCACTTT. It yields the protein CASSEDRVASPLHF.

Remarks on this clonotype: The CDR3 carries no conserved terminal phenylalanine or tryptophan, so it likely arises from a read error. It is unclear where the CDR3 begins or ends on the DNA, so no DNA is shown, and the CDR3 is as TCRdb lists it. V gene TRBV9 combines with J gene TRBJ2-5; the D segment call TRBD2 is taken from the table without a DNA check. The CDR3 region is 16 residues in length, termini included. In germline, CDR1 is SGDLS, CDR2 YYNGEE. CDR3 protein: CASSVDDTARGYTFGS.

This clonotype was seen a single time. A much more abundant neighbour one base away suggests this may be a read error. The rearrangement links TRBV6-1 to TRBJ2-5; the D call may be TRBD1 or TRBD2 (6 bases each). Germline V gives CDR1 MNHNS, CDR2 SASEGT. The CDR3 spans 17 residues. DNA for the CDR3: TGTGCCGGCAGAAGCCTTGTTACCCGGGGGCACCAAGAGACCCAGTACTTC. The encoded protein is CAGRSLVTRGHQETQYF.

This clonotype was counted ten times or more. V is TRBV20-1 and J is TRBJ2-1, with a tentative D call TRBD2 (7 bases). Germline CDR1 reads DFQATT; CDR2 reads SNEGSKA (reference sequence). The germline V and J ends were trimmed by 8 bases and 0 bases, with 14 bases remaining between them. The CDR3 extends over 14 amino acids. The CDR3 sequence: CSPGGGSSYNEQFF. The CDR3 nucleotides read TGCAGTCCGGGGGGCGGGAGCTCCTACAATGAGCAGTTCTTC.

This clonotype occurred many times. This chain uses TRBV6-5 with TRBJ2-7; D possibly corresponds to TRBD1 (5 bases). Between the trimmed V and J ends, which lost 3 bases and 3 bases, there was a span of 9 bases. Germline lookup yields CDR1 MNHEY and CDR2 SVGAGI. The CDR3 length is 13 residues. CDR3 sequence: CASSYSGNYEQYF. The CDR3 region has the DNA TGTGCCAGCAGTTATTCAGGGAACTACGAGCAGTACTTC.

The sample holds many counts of this clonotype. The chain recombines TRBV30 with TRBJ2-2; D may be TRBD1 or TRBD2 (7 bases each). The CDR3 sequence is 16 residues long. Trimming shortened V by 2 bases and J by 6 bases, and 19 bases separated the two germline ends. From germline, CDR1 is GTSNPN and CDR2 SVGIG (reference sequence). DNA for the CDR3: TGTGCCTGGAGTAGTTTAAAGGCAGGGGGGGCCGGGGAGCTGTTTTTT. It encodes CAWSSLKAGGAGELFF.

This clonotype was seen at least ten times. The chain recombines TRBV19 with TRBJ2-3; 8 positions match TRBD1. The CDR3 runs 14 residues. The V segment lost 8 bases and the J segment 1 base; nucleotides outside the gene matches: 5. Germline V gene lookup returns CDR1 LNHDA and CDR2 SQIVND (reference sequence). Here the CDR3 DNA reads TGTGCCAGTCATACGGGACAGGGCACAGATACGCAGTATTTT. Translating gives CASHTGQGTDTQYF. The entire variable domain, with the rest obtained from reference TRBV19 and TRBJ2-3, is as follows: DGGITQSPKYLFRKEGQNVTLSCEQNLNHDAMYWYRQDPGQGLRLIYYSQIVNDFQKGDIAEGYSVSREKKESFPLTVTSAQKNPTAFYLCASHTGQGTDTQYFGPGTRLTVL.

This clonotype was seen just once. Given a much more abundant clone one base away, this may be a read error. The chain uses TRBV3-2 and TRBJ1-2. TRBV3-2 is tagged as a pseudogene. The CDR3 runs to 14 residues. The CDR3 bases are TGTGCCAGCAGCCAAGATAACGGGCCCAGAGGCTACATCTTC. Translating gives CASSQDNGPRGYIF.

There are many counts of this clonotype. The rearrangement uses TRBV11-2 and TRBJ1-4; TRBD1 might be the D (5 bases). Germline V CDR1 and CDR2: SGHAT, FQNNGV. The CDR3 is 15 amino acids. V dropped 2 bases and J dropped 4 bases, with 11 bases sitting between them. DNA for the CDR3: TGTGCCAGCAGCTTAATTTCAGGGAATAATGAAAAACTGTTTTTT. Its protein is CASSLISGNNEKLFF.

This clonotype was counted many times. The J gene is TRBJ1-2, the V gene TRBV12-5, with a weak D call TRBD1 (6 bases). This CDR3 comprises 15 residues. CDR1 and CDR2 from the germline V gene are LGHNT and FRNRAP. The ends were cut back, 9 bases at V and 3 bases at J, with 20 bases in the middle. CDR3 loop: CASFRPYRDDYGYTF. The CDR3 DNA reads as TGTGCTAGCTTTAGGCCCTACAGGGATGACTATGGCTACACCTTC.

The chain employs TRBV6-5 and TRBJ2-5, with D unclear. This CDR3 spans 12 amino acids. V lost 7 bases, J lost 9 bases, and 15 bases lay in between. CDR1 is MNHEY and CDR2 is SVGAGI in the germline V gene. DNA of the CDR3: TGTGCCAGCAACCGGCGGTCCCGGGCCCAGTACTTC. Protein product: CASNRRSRAQYF.